A selection of T cell receptor beta chains follows, all from one sample in a study of blood T cell repertoires in COVID-19. The protocol was immunoSEQ multiplex PCR, while the TCRdb copy is restricted to in-frame clones and leaves out a portion. Here the sample spans about 88,000 clones, about nine tenths being singletons. The source material was peripheral blood. Every receptor here comes from a male donor with acute or convalescent COVID-19. CDR3s include the opening cysteine and the closing phenylalanine or tryptophan. The D gene is left open where the match is weak. Size tells how often a clone was seen (once, few, many) or the class of an expanded clone, and some rows leave it out.

j_gene,v_gene,abundance,d_gene,CDR3aa,CDR3nt
TRBJ1-2,TRBV19,-,-,CASSIDRGASADYGYTF,TGTGCCAGTAGTATAGACCGGGGGGCGTCGGCAGACTATGGCTACACCTTC
TRBJ2-7,TRBV18,-,-,CASSPEDRYEQYF,TGTGCCAGCTCCCCAGAGGACAGATACGAGCAGTACTTC
TRBJ1-1,TRBV6-4,-,-,CASSLTGRTEAFF,TGTGCCAGCAGTCTGACAGGTCGTACTGAAGCTTTCTTT
TRBJ1-6,TRBV10-3,few,TRBD1,CAISESYRGNSPLHF,TGTGCCATCAGTGAGTCGTACAGGGGGAATTCACCCCTCCACTTT
TRBJ2-1,TRBV19,-,-,CASSIAPQGYEQFF,TGTGCCAGTAGTATAGCCCCCCAGGGCTATGAGCAGTTCTTC
TRBJ2-4,TRBV7-2,-,-,CASSLVAGGDIQYF,TGTGCCAGCAGCTTAGTCGCCGGGGGAGACATTCAGTACTTC
TRBJ2-7,TRBV20-1,few,TRBD1,CSAGQVEQYF,TGCAGTGCCGGACAGGTCGAGCAGTACTTC
TRBJ2-2,TRBV28,-,TRBD2,CASSLPSGGSNTGELFF,TGTGCCAGCAGTTTACCTAGCGGGGGGTCAAACACCGGGGAGCTGTTTTTT
TRBJ2-2,TRBV11-2,-,TRBD1,CASSPTGWGQLNTGELFF,TGTGCCAGCAGCCCAACCGGGTGGGGACAGTTGAACACCGGGGAGCTGTTTTTT
TRBJ2-5,TRBV5-6,-,TRBD2,CASSLNSGGGETQYF,TGTGCCAGCAGCTTGAATAGCGGGGGTGGAGAGACCCAGTACTTC
TRBJ1-6,TRBV5-6,-,TRBD1,CASSIAGTGNRSPLHF,TGTGCCAGCAGCATTGCCGGGACAGGGAACAGGTCACCCCTCCACTTT
TRBJ1-4,TRBV5-1,few,TRBD1,CASSLWDSQEKLFF,TGCGCCAGCAGCTTGTGGGACAGTCAGGAAAAACTGTTTTTT
TRBJ2-5,TRBV10-3,-,TRBD2,CAISLTSGETQYF,TGTGCCATCAGTTTAACTAGCGGAGAGACCCAGTACTTC
TRBJ2-2,TRBV2,once,TRBD2,CASSEGRGGRTGELFF,TGTGCCAGCAGTGAAGGTCGGGGGGGCCGCACCGGGGAGCTGTTTTTT
TRBJ2-7,TRBV19,once,-,CASSPGTRTYEQYF,TGTGCCAGTAGTCCCGGGACACGCACCTACGAGCAGTACTTC
TRBJ2-7,TRBV20-1,once,-,CSARGPGEQYF,TGCAGTGCTAGAGGGCCAGGCGAGCAGTACTTC
TRBJ1-1,TRBV5-1,few,-,CASSLDGFEGTEAFF,TGCGCCAGCAGCTTGGACGGGTTTGAGGGAACTGAAGCTTTCTTT
TRBJ2-7,TRBV6-1,-,TRBD1,CASSEGQGTTYEQYF,TGTGCCAGCAGTGAAGGACAGGGAACGACCTACGAGCAGTACTTC
TRBJ1-2,TRBV19,-,-,CASSPWTVLSGYTF,TGTGCCAGTAGCCCTTGGACAGTGCTATCCGGCTACACCTTC
TRBJ1-1,TRBV5-5,-,-,CASSYTGRNTEAFF,TGTGCCAGCAGCTACACCGGGAGGAACACTGAAGCTTTCTTT
TRBJ1-6,TRBV2,-,TRBD1,CASMTGSNSPLHF,TGTGCCAGCATGACAGGGTCAAATTCACCCCTCCACTTT
TRBJ2-1,TRBV3-1/TRBV3-2,-,TRBD2,CASSQFGTSGYNEQFF,TGTGCCAGCAGCCAATTCGGGACTAGCGGTTACAATGAGCAGTTCTTC
TRBJ1-4,TRBV6-2/TRBV6-3,-,TRBD1,CASSRTGMAEKLFF,TGTGCCAGCAGTAGGACAGGAATGGCTGAAAAACTGTTTTTT
TRBJ1-6,TRBV10-3,-,-,CAISEKGSSYNSPLHF,TGTGCCATCAGTGAGAAAGGGAGCTCCTATAATTCACCCCTCCACTTT
TRBJ2-5,TRBV5-4,-,TRBD2,CASSSSGRQETQYF,TGTGCCAGCTCCTCTAGCGGCCGCCAAGAGACCCAGTACTTC
TRBJ1-6,TRBV23-1,-,-,CASSQSSRGYHDNSPLHF,TGCGCCAGCAGTCAATCTAGTAGGGGGTACCATGATAATTCACCCCTCCACTTT
TRBJ1-1,TRBV4-1,-,-,CASSQGLLQGTEAFF,TGCGCCAGCAGCCAAGGCCTGCTTCAGGGCACTGAAGCTTTCTTT
TRBJ2-7,TRBV9,-,-,CASSAGTRGAYEQYF,TGTGCCAGCAGCGCAGGGACAAGGGGCGCGTACGAGCAGTACTTC
TRBJ1-6,TRBV3-1/TRBV3-2,-,TRBD1,CASSPGQGSSPLHF,TGTGCCAGCAGCCCTGGACAGGGCTCTTCACCCCTCCACTTT
TRBJ1-5,TRBV27,-,TRBD1,CASRPQGPNQPQHF,TGTGCCAGCAGACCACAGGGGCCGAATCAGCCCCAGCATTTT
TRBJ1-5,TRBV28,-,-,CASKLDSSNQPQHF,TGTGCCAGCAAGTTGGACAGTAGCAATCAGCCCCAGCATTTT
TRBJ1-4,TRBV6-5,-,TRBD1,CASRQGANEKLFF,TGTGCCAGCAGACAGGGGGCGAATGAAAAACTGTTTTTT
TRBJ1-2,TRBV28,once,TRBD1,CASSLGRGRHYGYTF,TGTGCCAGCAGTTTAGGCAGGGGGCGCCACTATGGCTACACCTTC
TRBJ2-2,TRBV7-2,-,-,CASSLVRGRAGELFF,TGTGCCAGCAGCTTAGTAAGGGGTAGGGCCGGGGAGCTGTTTTTT
TRBJ1-2,TRBV6-1,few,TRBD1,CASSETPGTGGNYGYTF,TGTGCCAGCAGTGAAACTCCGGGGACAGGGGGCAACTATGGCTACACCTTC
TRBJ2-1,TRBV6-5,-,TRBD2,CAIRLADSSYNEQFF,TGTGCCATCCGACTAGCGGATAGCTCCTACAATGAGCAGTTCTTC